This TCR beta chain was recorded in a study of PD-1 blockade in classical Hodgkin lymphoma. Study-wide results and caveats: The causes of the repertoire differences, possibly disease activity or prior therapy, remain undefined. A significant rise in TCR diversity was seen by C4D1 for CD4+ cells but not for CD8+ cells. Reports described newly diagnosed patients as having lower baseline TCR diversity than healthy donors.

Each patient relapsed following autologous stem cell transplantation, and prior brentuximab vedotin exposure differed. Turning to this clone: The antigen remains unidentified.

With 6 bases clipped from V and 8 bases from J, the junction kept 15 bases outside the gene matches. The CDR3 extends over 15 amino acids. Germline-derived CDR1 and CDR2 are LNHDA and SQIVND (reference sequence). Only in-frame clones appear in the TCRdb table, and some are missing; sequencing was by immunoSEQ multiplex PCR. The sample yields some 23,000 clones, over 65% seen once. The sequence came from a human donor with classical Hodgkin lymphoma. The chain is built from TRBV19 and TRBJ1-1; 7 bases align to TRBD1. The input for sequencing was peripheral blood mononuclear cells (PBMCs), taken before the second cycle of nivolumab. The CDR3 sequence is CASSSDRDSLREAFF. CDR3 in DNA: TGTGCCAGTAGCTCAGACAGGGACTCACTGAGGGAAGCTTTCTTT.